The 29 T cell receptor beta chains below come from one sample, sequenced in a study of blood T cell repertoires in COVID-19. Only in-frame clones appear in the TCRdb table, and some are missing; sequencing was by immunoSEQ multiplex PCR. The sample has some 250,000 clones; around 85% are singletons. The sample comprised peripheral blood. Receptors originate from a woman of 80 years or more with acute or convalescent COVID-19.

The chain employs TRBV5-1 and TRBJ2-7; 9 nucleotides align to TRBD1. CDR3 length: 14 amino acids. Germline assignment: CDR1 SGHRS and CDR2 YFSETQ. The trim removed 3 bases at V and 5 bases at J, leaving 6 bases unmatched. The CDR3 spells CASSWGTGWNEQYF. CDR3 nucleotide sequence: TGCGCCAGCAGCTGGGGGACAGGGTGGAACGAGCAGTACTTC.

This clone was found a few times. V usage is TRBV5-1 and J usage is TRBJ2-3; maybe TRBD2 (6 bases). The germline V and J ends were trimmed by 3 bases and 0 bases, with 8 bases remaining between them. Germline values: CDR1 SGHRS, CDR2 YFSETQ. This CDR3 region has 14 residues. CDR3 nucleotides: TGCGCCAGCAGCTGGGGGGATAGCACAGATACGCAGTATTTT. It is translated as CASSWGDSTDTQYF.

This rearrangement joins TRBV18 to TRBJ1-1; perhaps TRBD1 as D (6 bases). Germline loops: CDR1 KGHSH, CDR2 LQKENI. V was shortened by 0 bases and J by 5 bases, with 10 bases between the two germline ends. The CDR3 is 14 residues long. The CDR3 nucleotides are TGTGCCAGCTCACCACCCAGGGGAGTTACTGAAGCTTTCTTT. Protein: CASSPPRGVTEAFF.

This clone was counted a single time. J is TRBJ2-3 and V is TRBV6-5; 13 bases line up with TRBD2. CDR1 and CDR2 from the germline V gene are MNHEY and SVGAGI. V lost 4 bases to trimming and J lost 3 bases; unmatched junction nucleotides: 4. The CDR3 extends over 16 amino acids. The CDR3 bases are TGTGCCAGCAGTTCGCCGACTAGCGGGGGGACAGATACGCAGTATTTT. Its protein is CASSSPTSGGTDTQYF.

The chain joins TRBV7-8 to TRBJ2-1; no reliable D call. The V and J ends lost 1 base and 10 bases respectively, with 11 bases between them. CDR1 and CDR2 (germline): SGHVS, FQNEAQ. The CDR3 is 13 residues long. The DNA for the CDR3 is TGTGCCAGCAGCTTAGGGCAGAATCGCGAGCAGTTCTTC. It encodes CASSLGQNREQFF.

The CDR3 nucleotides read TGTGCCAGCGATGACAGTGGAGGGCAGCCCCAGCATTTT. Protein: CASDDSGGQPQHF. V and J are TRBV2 and TRBJ1-5; D perhaps matches TRBD1 (5 bases). CDR1 is SNHLY, CDR2 FYNNEI, per germline. The CDR3 extends over 13 amino acids. The V end was cut by 8 bases, the J end by 7 bases, with 15 bases between.

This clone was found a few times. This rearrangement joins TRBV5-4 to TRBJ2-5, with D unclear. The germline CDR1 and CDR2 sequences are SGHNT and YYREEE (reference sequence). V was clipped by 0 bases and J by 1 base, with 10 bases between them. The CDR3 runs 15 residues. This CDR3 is CASSLAPNSQETQYF. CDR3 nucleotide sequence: TGTGCCAGCAGCTTGGCCCCGAACAGCCAAGAGACCCAGTACTTC.

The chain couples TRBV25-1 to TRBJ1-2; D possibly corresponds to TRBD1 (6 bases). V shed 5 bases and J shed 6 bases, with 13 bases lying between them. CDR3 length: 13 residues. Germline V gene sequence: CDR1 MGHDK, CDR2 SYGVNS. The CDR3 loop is CASSRAGGDGYTF. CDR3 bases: TGTGCCAGCAGTCGGGCGGGGGGCGATGGCTACACCTTC.

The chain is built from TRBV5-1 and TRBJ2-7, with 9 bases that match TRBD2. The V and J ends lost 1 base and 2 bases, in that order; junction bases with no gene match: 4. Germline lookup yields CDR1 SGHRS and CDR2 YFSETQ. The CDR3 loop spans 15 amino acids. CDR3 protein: CASSLTASGAYEQYF. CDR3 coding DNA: TGCGCCAGCAGCTTGACGGCTAGCGGGGCCTACGAGCAGTACTTC.

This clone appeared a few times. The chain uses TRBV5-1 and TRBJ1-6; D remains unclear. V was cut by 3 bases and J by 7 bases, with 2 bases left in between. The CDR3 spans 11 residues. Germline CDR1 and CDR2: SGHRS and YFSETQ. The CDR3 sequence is CASSSNSPLHF. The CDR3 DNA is TGCGCCAGCAGCTCGAATTCACCCCTCCACTTT. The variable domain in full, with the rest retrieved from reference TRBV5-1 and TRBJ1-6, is KAGVTQTPRYLIKTRGQQVTLSCSPISGHRSVSWYQQTPGQGLQFLFEYFSETQRNKGNFPGRFSGRQFSNSRSEMNVSTLELGDSALYLCASSSNSPLHFGNGTRLTVT.

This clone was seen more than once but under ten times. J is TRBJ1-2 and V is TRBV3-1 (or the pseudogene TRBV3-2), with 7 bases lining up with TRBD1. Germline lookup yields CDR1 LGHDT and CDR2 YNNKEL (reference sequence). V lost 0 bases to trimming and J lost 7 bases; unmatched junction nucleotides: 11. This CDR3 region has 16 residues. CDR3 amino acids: CASSQDPSGGGSGYTF. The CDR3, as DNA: TGTGCCAGCAGCCAAGACCCCTCGGGAGGGGGCAGTGGCTACACCTTC.

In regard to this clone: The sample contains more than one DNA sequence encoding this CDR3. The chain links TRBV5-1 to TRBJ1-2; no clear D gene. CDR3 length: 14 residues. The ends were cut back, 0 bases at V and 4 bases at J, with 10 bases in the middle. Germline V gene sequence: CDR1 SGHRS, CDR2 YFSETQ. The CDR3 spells CASSLDRGGYGYTF. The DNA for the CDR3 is TGCGCCAGCAGCTTGGATCGGGGTGGCTATGGCTACACCTTC.

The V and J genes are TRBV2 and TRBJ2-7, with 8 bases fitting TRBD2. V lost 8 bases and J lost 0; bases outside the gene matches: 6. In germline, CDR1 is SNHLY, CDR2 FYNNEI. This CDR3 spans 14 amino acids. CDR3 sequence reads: CASAGGRRSYEQYF. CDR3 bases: TGTGCCAGCGCGGGGGGACGCCGCTCCTACGAGCAGTACTTC.

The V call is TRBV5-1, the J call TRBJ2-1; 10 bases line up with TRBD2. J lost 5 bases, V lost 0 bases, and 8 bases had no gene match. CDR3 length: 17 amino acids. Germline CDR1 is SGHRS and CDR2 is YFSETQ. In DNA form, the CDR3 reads TGCGCCAGCAGCTTGGGGGTACTAGCGGGGAAGGACAATGAGCAGTTCTTC. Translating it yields CASSLGVLAGKDNEQFF.

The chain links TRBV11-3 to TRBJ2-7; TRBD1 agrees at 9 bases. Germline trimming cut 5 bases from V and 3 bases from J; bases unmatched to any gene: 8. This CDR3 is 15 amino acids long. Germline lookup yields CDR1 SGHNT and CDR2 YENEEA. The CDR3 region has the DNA TGTGCCAGCAGCCCCTCCGGGACAGGGCACTACGAGCAGTACTTC. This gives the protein CASSPSGTGHYEQYF.

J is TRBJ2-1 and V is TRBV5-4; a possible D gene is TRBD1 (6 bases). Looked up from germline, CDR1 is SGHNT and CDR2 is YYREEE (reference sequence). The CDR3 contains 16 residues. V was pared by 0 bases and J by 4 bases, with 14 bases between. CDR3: CASSLEVTGHYNEQFF. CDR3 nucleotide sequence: TGTGCCAGCAGCTTGGAAGTGACAGGACATTACAATGAGCAGTTCTTC.

This chain's CDR3 is CASSLVGEVYNNEQFF. The CDR3 nucleotides are TGTGCCAGCAGCTTGGTGGGAGAAGTTTATAACAATGAGCAGTTCTTC. This chain connects TRBV5-5 to TRBJ2-1; D possibly corresponds to TRBD2 (5 bases). Germline V gives CDR1 SGHKS, CDR2 YYEKEE (reference sequence). The V end lost 0 bases, the J end lost 5 bases, and 15 bases lay between the germline ends. The CDR3 is 16 residues long.

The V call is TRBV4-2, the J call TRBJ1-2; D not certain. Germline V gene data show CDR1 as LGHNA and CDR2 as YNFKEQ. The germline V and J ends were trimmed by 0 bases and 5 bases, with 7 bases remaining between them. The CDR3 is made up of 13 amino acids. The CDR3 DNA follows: TGTGCCAGCAGCCAAGACCTTCGTTATGGCTACACCTTC. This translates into CASSQDLRYGYTF.

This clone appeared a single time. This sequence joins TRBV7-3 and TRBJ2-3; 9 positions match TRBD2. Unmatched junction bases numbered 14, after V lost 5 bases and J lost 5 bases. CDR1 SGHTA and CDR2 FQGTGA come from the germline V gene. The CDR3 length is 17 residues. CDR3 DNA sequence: TGTGCCAGCAGCCCCTATGGGGGGCTAGCGGGGATAGATACGCAGTATTTT. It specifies CASSPYGGLAGIDTQYF.

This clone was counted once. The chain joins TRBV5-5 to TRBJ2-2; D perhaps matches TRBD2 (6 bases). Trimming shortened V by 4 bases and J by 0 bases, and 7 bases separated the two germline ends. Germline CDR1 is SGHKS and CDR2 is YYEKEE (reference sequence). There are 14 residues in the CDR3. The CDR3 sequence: CASSRGTNTGELFF. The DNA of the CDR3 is TGTGCCAGCAGCCGCGGGACGAACACCGGGGAGCTGTTTTTT. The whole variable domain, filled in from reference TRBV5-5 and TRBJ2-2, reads DAGVTQSPTHLIKTRGQQVTLRCSPISGHKSVSWYQQVLGQGPQFIFQYYEKEERGRGNFPDRFSARQFPNYSSELNVNALLLGDSALYLCASSRGTNTGELFFGEGSRLTVL.

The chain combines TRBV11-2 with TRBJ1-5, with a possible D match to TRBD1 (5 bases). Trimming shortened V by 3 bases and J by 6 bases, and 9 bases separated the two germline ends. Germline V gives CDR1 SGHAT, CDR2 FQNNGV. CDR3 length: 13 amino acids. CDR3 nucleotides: TGTGCCAGCAGCTTCGGGGGGGGTCAGCCCCAGCATTTT. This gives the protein CASSFGGGQPQHF.

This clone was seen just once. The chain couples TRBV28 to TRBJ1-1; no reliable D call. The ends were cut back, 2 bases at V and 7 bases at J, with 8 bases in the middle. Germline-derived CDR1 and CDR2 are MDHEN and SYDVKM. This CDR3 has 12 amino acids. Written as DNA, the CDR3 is TGTGCCAGCAGTTTAGAGGGAGGTGAAGCTTTCTTT. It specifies CASSLEGGEAFF.

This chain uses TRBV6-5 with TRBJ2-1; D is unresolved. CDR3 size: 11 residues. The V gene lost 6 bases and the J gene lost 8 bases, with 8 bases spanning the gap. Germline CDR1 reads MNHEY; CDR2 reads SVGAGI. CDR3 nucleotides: TGTGCCAGCAGCCCACGGGATGAGCAGTTCTTC. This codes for CASSPRDEQFF.

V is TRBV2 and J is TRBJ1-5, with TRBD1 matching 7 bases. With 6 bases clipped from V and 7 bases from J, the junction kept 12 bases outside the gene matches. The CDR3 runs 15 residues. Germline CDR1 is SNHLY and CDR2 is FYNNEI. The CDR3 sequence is CASREQGRGNQPQHF. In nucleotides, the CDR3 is TGTGCCAGCAGGGAACAGGGGAGAGGAAACCAGCCCCAGCATTTT.

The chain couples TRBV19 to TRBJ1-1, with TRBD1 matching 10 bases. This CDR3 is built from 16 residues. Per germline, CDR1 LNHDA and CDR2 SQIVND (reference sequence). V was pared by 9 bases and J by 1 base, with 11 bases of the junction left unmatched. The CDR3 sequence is CASRPGTGERNTEAFF. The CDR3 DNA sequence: TGTGCCAGCAGACCCGGGACAGGGGAGAGGAACACTGAAGCTTTCTTT.

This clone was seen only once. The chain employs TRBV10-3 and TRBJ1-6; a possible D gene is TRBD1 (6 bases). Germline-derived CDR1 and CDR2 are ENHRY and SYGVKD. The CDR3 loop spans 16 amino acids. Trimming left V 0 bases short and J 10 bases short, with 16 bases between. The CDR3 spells CAISESMKGGGSPLHF. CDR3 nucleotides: TGTGCCATCAGTGAGTCGATGAAGGGCGGGGGCTCACCCCTCCACTTT.

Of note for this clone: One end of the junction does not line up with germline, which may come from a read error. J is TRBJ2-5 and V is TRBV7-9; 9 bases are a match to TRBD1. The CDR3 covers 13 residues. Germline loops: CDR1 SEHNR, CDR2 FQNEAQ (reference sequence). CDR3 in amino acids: CASSLQGAETQYF. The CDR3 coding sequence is TGTGCCAGCAGCCTACAGGGGGCCGAGACTCAGTACTTC.

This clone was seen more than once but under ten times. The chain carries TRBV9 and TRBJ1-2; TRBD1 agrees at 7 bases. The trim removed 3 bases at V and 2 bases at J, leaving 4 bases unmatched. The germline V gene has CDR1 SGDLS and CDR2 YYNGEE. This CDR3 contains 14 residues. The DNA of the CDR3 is TGTGCCAGCAGCGCAGGACAGGTAAACTATGGCTACACCTTC. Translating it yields CASSAGQVNYGYTF. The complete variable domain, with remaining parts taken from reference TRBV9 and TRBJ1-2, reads DSGVTQTPKHLITATGQRVTLRCSPRSGDLSVYWYQQSLDQGLQFLIQYYNGEERAKGNILERFSAQQFPDLHSELNLSSLELGDSALYFCASSAGQVNYGYTFGSGTRLTVV.

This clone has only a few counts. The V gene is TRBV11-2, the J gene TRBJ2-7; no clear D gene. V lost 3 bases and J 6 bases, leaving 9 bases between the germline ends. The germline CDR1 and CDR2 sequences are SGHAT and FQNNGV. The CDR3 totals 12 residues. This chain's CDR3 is CASSLARSEQYF. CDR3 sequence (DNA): TGTGCCAGCAGCTTGGCAAGGAGCGAGCAGTACTTC.